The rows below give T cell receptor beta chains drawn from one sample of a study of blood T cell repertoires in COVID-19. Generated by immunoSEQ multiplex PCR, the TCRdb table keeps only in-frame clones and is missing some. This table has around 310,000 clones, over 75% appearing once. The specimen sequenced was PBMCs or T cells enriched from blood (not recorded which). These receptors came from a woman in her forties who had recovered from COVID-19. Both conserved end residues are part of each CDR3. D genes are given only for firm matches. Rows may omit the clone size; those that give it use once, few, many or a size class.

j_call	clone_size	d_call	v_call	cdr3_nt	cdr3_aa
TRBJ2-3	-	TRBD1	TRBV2	TGTGCCAGCAGTCCAGACAGGGGGCTCACAGATACGCAGTATTTT	CASSPDRGLTDTQYF
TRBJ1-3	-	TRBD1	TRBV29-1	TGCAGCGTGGGGTGGACAGGGGGCGCAGGAAACACCATATATTTT	CSVGWTGGAGNTIYF
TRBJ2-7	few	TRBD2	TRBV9	TGTGCCAGCTCGAGGGAGGGCGGGGAGCAGTACTTC	CASSREGGEQYF
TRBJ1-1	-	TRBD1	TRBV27	TGTGCCAGCAGTTTAGAACAGGGGGTGGGGAGAGCTTTCTTT	CASSLEQGVGRAFF
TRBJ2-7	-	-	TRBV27	TGTGCCAGCAGGCAGGACTATAGCTCCTACGAGCAGTACTTC	CASRQDYSSYEQYF
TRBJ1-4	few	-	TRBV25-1	TGTGCCAGCGGTAGAAATGAAAAACTGTTTTTT	CASGRNEKLFF
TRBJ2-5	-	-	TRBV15	TGTGCCACCAGCAGAGATCTCAGGAACCAAGAGACCCAGTACTTC	CATSRDLRNQETQYF
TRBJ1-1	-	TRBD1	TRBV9	TGTGCCAGCAGCTTCACAGGGGTAAACACTGAAGCTTTCTTT	CASSFTGVNTEAFF
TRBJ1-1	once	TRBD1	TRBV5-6	TGTGCCAGCAGCCTCGGGACAGGAGCGATGAACACTGAAGCTTTCTTT	CASSLGTGAMNTEAFF
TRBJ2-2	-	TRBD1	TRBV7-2	TGTGCCAGCAGCTTAAAGGGACAGTTTACCGGGGAGCTGTTTTTT	CASSLKGQFTGELFF
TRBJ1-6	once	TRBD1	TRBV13	TGTGCCAGCAGCCTCGGGACAGGAGGACCGGGTAATTCACCCCTCCACTTT	CASSLGTGGPGNSPLHF
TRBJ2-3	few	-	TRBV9	TGTGCCAGCAGCGTAGGGATGGCGGGCACAGATACGCAGTATTTT	CASSVGMAGTDTQYF
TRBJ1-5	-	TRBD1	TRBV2	TGTGCCAGCAGTGGACAGGGGCATAGCAATCAGCCCCAGCATTTT	CASSGQGHSNQPQHF
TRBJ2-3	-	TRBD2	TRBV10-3	TGTGCCATCAGTGGAGTTAGCGGGACTACTCATACGCAGTATTTT	CAISGVSGTTHTQYF
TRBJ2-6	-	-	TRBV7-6	TGTGCCAGCAGCTTAATGACAGGACGATCTGGGGCCAACGTCCTGACTTTC	CASSLMTGRSGANVLTF
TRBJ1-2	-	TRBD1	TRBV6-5	TGTGCCAGCAGAACGGGACAGGGAGGCGGCTACACCTTC	CASRTGQGGGYTF
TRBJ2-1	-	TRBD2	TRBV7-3	TGTGCCAGCAGGAACCTAGCGGGGTCCTACAATGAGCAGTTCTTC	CASRNLAGSYNEQFF
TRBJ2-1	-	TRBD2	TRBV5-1	TGCGCCAGCAGCTTTACGGCGGGAGTGGAGGAGCAGTTCTTC	CASSFTAGVEEQFF
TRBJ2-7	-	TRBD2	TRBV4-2	TGTGCCAGCAGCCAACTCCTGGCGGGAGATTTTTACGAGCAGTACTTC	CASSQLLAGDFYEQYF
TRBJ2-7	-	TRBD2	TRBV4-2	TGTGCCAGCAGCCAAGTGAGTAGCGGGAGCGGCTACGAGCAGTACTTC	CASSQVSSGSGYEQYF